A selection of T cell receptor beta chains follows, all from one sample in a study of early stage breast cancer tumors. Sequencing used immunoSEQ multiplex PCR; TCRdb keeps in-frame clones, though not all of them. The repertoire consists of around 78,000 clones, with around 85% occurring once and the leading ten covering 3% to 4.5%. Sequences were obtained from blood. Every receptor here comes from a person aged 55 to 70 with breast cancer. The CDR3 runs from the conserved cysteine through the conserved F or W. D genes are given only for firm matches. Only part of the rows carry a size: once, few, many, or a class if the clone is expanded.

TRBV6-6,TRBJ1-3,.,.,CASSYTPRDSGNTIYF,TGTGCCAGCAGTTACACCCCGCGGGACTCTGGAAACACCATATATTTT
TRBV6-1,TRBJ2-5,.,TRBD2,CASSDGRGVETQYF,TGTGCCAGCAGTGACGGGAGGGGGGTAGAGACCCAGTACTTC
TRBV19,TRBJ2-2,.,.,CASSMSAANTGELFF,TGTGCCAGTAGTATGTCCGCAGCGAACACCGGGGAGCTGTTTTTT
TRBV30,TRBJ2-1,.,TRBD2,CAWSPLIAGGPSSEQFF,TGTGCCTGGAGTCCCCTTATAGCGGGAGGGCCTTCGAGTGAGCAGTTCTTC
TRBV7-6,TRBJ2-5,.,.,CASSLAPKTQYF,TGTGCCAGCAGCTTAGCGCCAAAGACCCAGTACTTC
TRBV18,TRBJ2-6,.,TRBD1,CASSPDRGFSGANVLTF,TGTGCCAGCTCACCGGACAGGGGGTTCTCTGGGGCCAACGTCCTGACTTTC
TRBV4-2,TRBJ1-1,.,.,CASSQGGITEAFF,TGTGCCAGCAGCCAAGGCGGGATCACTGAAGCTTTCTTT
TRBV7-2,TRBJ1-2,once,.,CASSLERQPNYGYTF,TGTGCCAGCAGCTTAGAACGGCAGCCAAACTATGGCTACACCTTC
TRBV9,TRBJ2-5,.,TRBD2,CASSVRLAETQYF,TGTGCCAGCAGCGTCCGACTAGCGGAGACCCAGTACTTC
TRBV5-1,TRBJ2-5,.,TRBD2,CASSLGTSGREAQYF,TGCGCCAGCAGCCTGGGGACTAGCGGGAGAGAAGCCCAGTACTTC
TRBV6-6,TRBJ2-1,.,.,CASSPGGRGGEQFF,TGTGCCAGCAGCCCTGGGGGACGGGGTGGAGAGCAGTTCTTC
TRBV7-3,TRBJ1-1,.,.,CASSLSMNTEAFF,TGTGCCAGCAGCTTAAGTATGAACACTGAAGCTTTCTTT
TRBV9,TRBJ2-3,once,TRBD1,CASSVAGGSTDTQYF,TGTGCCAGCAGCGTAGCAGGGGGCAGCACAGATACGCAGTATTTT
TRBV19,TRBJ1-1,.,TRBD1,CASSPRITGGTEAFF,TGTGCCAGTAGTCCGAGGATTACAGGGGGGACTGAAGCTTTCTTT
TRBV29-1,TRBJ2-7,.,.,CSVEAGRGSYEQYF,TGCAGCGTTGAAGCGGGACGGGGCTCCTACGAGCAGTACTTC
TRBV2,TRBJ1-3,few,.,CASSGGSSGNTIYF,TGTGCCAGCAGTGGGGGCTCCTCTGGAAACACCATATATTTT